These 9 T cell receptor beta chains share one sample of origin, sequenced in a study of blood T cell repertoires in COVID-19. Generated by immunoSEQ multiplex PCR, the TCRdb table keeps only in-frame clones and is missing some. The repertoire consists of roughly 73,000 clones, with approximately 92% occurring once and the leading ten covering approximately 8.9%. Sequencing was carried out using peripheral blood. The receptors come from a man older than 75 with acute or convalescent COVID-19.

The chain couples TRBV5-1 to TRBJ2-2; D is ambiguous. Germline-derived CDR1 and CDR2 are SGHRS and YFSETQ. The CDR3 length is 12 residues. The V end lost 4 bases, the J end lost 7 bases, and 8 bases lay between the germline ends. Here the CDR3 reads CASSPYSGELFF. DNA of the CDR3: TGCGCCAGCAGCCCTTACAGCGGGGAGCTGTTTTTT.

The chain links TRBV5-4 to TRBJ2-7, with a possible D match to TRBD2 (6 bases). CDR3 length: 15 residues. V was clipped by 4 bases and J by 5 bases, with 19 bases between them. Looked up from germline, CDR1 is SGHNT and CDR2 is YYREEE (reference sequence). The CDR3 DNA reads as TGTGCCAGCAGCCCCCTTGATCGCGGGGCCGACGAGCAGTACTTC. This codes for CASSPLDRGADEQYF. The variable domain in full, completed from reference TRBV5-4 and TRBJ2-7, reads ETGVTQSPTHLIKTRGQQVTLRCSSQSGHNTVSWYQQALGQGPQFIFQYYREEENGRGNFPPRFSGLQFPNYSSELNVNALELDDSALYLCASSPLDRGADEQYFGPGTRLTVT.

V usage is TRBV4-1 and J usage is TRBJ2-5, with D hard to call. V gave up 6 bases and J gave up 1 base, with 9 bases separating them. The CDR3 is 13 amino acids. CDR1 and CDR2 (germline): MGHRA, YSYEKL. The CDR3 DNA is TGCGCCAGCAGTCGGGTCCGCCAAGAGACCCAGTACTTC. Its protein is CASSRVRQETQYF.

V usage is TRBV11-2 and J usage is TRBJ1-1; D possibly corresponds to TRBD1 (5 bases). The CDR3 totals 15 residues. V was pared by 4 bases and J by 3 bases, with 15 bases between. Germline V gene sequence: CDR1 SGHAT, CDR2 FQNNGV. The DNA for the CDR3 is TGTGCCAGCAGCTCAGGACACAGGTTGGACACTGAAGCTTTCTTT. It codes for CASSSGHRLDTEAFF. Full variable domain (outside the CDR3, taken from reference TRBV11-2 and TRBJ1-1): EAGVAQSPRYKIIEKRQSVAFWCNPISGHATLYWYQQILGQGPKLLIQFQNNGVVDDSQLPKDRFSAERLKGVDSTLKIQPAKLEDSAVYLCASSSGHRLDTEAFFGQGTRLTVV.

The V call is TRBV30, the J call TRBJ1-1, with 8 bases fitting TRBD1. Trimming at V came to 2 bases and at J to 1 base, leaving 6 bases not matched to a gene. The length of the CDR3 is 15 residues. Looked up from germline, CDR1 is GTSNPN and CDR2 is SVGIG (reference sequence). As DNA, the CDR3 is TGTGCCTGGAGTCTTAAAGGGACAGGGAACACTGAAGCTTTCTTT. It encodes CAWSLKGTGNTEAFF.

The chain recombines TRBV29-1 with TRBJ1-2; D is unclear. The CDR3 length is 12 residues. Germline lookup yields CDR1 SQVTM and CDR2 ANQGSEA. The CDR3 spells CITQREGYGYTF. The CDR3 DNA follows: TGCATCACTCAGAGGGAGGGCTATGGCTACACCTTC. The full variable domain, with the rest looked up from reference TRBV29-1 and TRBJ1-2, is SAVISQKPSRDICQRGTSLTIQCQVDSQVTMMFWYRQQPGQSLTLIATANQGSEATYESGFVIDKFPISRPNLTFSTLTVSNMSPEDSSIYLCITQREGYGYTFGSGTRLTVV.

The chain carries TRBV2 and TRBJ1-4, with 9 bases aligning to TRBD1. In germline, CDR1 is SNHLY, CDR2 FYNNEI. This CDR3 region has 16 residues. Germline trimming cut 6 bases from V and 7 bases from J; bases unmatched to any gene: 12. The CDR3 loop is CASSRWTGEESEKLFF. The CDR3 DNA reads TGTGCCAGCAGCCGATGGACAGGGGAAGAAAGTGAAAAACTGTTTTTT.

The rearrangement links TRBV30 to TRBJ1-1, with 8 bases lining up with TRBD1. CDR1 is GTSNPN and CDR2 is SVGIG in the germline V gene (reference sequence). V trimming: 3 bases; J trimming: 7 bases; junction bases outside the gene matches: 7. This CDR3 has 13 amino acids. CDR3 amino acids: CAWSGRGRGEAFF. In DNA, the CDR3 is TGTGCCTGGAGCGGCAGGGGGCGCGGTGAAGCTTTCTTT.

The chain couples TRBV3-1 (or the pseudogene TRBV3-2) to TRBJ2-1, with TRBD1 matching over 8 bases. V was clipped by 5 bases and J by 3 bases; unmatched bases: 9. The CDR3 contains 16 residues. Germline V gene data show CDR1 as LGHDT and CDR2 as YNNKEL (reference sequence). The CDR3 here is CASSSRTGLFYNEQFF. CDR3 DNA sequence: TGTGCCAGCAGCTCCCGGACAGGGCTTTTCTACAATGAGCAGTTCTTC.